This TCR beta chain was captured in a study of OX40 agonist ivuxolimab in advanced cancers. Note on this clone: The target antigen is unknown.

Points from the study as a whole: Partial responders receiving 0.1-3.0 mg/kg showed among the lowest clonal expansion. Expanded peripheral T cell antigen specificity was not determined.

Sequencing used immunoSEQ multiplex PCR; TCRdb keeps in-frame clones, though not all of them. The data contain almost 80,000 clones, 87% of them singletons. The V and J ends lost 0 bases and 0 bases respectively, with 12 bases between them. Germline values: CDR1 SNHLY, CDR2 FYNNEI. This CDR3 region has 17 residues. This chain links TRBV2 with TRBJ2-4; maybe TRBD2 (6 bases). This clonotype originated in an adult with an advanced solid tumor such as melanoma, head and neck, liver or kidney cancer. The sample here was CD4+ or CD8+ T cells sorted from blood, taken in a trial of the OX40 agonist ivuxolimab. CDR3 in DNA: TGTGCCAGCAGTGAAGCGGACCCGGGACTAGCCAAAAACATTCAGTACTTC. It is translated as CASSEADPGLAKNIQYF.